This T cell receptor (beta chain) was documented in a study of T-cell memory formation after mild COVID-19. Study conclusions and caveats: Memory cells collected pre-infection included some clones that later responded, suggesting cross-reactive memory joined.

As concerns this clonotype: Its antigen is not identified.

TCRdb analysed the 5' RACE reads with MiXCR anew, one entry per CDR3 protein. This sample has roughly 500,000 distinct CDR3 sequences, with about 20% found just once. CDR3 size: 14 residues. The germline gives CDR1 KGHDR, CDR2 SFDVKD. V dropped 3 bases and J dropped 8; count of bases not matched to a gene: 4. This chain links TRBV24-1 with TRBJ1-5; TRBD1 agrees at 9 bases. Sequenced material: PBMCs or a T cell subset sorted from them (not recorded which). The source is an adult woman who had mild COVID-19 (a few samples of this study predate the infection). Cell type and time point are not known. The CDR3 sequence is CATSDGGQGKPQHF. In DNA form, the CDR3 reads TGTGCCACCAGTGATGGAGGACAGGGGAAGCCCCAGCATTTT.